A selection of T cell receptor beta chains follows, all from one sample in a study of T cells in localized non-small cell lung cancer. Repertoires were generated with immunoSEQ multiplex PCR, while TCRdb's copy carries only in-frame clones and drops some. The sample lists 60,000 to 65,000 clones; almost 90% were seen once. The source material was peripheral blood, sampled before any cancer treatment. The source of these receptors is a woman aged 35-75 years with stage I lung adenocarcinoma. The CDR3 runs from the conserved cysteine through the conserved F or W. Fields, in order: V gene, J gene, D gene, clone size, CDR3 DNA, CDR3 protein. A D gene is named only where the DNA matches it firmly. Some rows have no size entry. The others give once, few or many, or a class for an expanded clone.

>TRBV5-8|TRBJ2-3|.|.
TGTGCCAGCAGCTTGGTAAGAGGCACAGATACGCAGTATTTT
CASSLVRGTDTQYF
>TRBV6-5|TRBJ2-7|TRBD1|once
TGTGCCAGCAGCCGAGAAGACAGGGGGCCCTACGAGCAGTACTTC
CASSREDRGPYEQYF
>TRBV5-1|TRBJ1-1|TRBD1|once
TGCGCCAGCAACGAACCGGGACAGGGATACACTGAAGCTTTCTTT
CASNEPGQGYTEAFF
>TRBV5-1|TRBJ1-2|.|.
TGCGCCAGCAGCCCCGGACGACTTTATGGCTACACCTTC
CASSPGRLYGYTF
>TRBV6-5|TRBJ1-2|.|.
TGTGCCAGCAGTTACTCGGACTCCCGAACCCCCTATGGCTACACCTTC
CASSYSDSRTPYGYTF
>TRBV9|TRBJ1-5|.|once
TGTGCCAGCAGCGGTACAGGAGGAAATCAGCCCCAGCATTTT
CASSGTGGNQPQHF
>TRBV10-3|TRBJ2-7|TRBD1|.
TGTGCCATCAGGCCGGGACAGGGGAGCCACGAGCAGTACTTC
CAIRPGQGSHEQYF
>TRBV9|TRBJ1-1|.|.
TGTGCCAGCAGCGTAGGTCGGGCCACTGAAGCTTTCTTT
CASSVGRATEAFF
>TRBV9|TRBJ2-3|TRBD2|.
TGTGCCAGCAGCGTAGGGACTAGCGGGGGGGCCGAAGATACGCAGTATTTT
CASSVGTSGGAEDTQYF
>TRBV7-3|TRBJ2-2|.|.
TGTGCCAGCAGGAGCGTCCCCGCCGGGGAGCTGTTTTTT
CASRSVPAGELFF
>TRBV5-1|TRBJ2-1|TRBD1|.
TGCGCCAGCAGGAAACCGGGACAGCTGAACAATGAGCAGTTCTTC
CASRKPGQLNNEQFF
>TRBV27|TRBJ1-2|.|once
TGTGCCAGCAGTTCGGACCCGGCTGGTTATGGCTACACCTTC
CASSSDPAGYGYTF
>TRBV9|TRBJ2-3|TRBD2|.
TGTGCCAGCAGCGTACGAGCGGGAGGGCCTGTGGCGCAGTATTTT
CASSVRAGGPVAQYF
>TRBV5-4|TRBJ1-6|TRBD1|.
TGTGCCAGCAGCTTGGCTGTACAGGGGTATTCACCCCTCCACTTT
CASSLAVQGYSPLHF
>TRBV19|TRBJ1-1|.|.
TGTGCCAGTAGTATAGGGTTGGACAGCTTGAACACTGAAGCTTTCTTT
CASSIGLDSLNTEAFF
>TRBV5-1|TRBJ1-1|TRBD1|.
TGCGCCAGCAGCTGGGGGACAGGGAACACTGAAGCTTTCTTT
CASSWGTGNTEAFF
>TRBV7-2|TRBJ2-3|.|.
TGTGCCAGCAGCCACGGCCAACACACCCTCGGCACAGATACGCAGTATTTT
CASSHGQHTLGTDTQYF
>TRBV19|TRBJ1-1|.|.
TGTGCCAGTAGTAACAGGGCCGACACTGAAGCTTTCTTT
CASSNRADTEAFF
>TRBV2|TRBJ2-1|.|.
TGTGCCAGCAGTGCGGTACAGGGCTCCTACAATGAGCAGTTCTTC
CASSAVQGSYNEQFF
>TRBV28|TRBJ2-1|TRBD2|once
TGTGCCAGCAGTTTCGCGGGAGGAGACAATGAGCAGTTCTTC
CASSFAGGDNEQFF
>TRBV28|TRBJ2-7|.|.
TGTGCCAGCAGTTTTTATGTCAGGGATATCTCCTACGAGCAGTACTTC
CASSFYVRDISYEQYF
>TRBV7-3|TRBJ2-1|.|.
TGTGCCAGCAGCCCAGACGGTCGAGAGCAGTTCTTC
CASSPDGREQFF
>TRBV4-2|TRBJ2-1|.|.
TGTGCCAGTGGACTCTCTTCCTACAATGAGCAGTTCTTC
CASGLSSYNEQFF
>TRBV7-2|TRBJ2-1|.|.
TGTGCCAGCAGCCTCTACGGGACGGGGAGCTCCTACAATGAGCAGTTCTTC
CASSLYGTGSSYNEQFF
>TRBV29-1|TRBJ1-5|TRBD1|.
TGCAGCGTGGGGGGACAGGTTAATCAGCCCCAGCATTTT
CSVGGQVNQPQHF
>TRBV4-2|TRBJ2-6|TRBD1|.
TGTGCCAGCAGCCTTCGACAGGGGGATAGCTCTGGGGCCAACGTCCTGACTTTC
CASSLRQGDSSGANVLTF
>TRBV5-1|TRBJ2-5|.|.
TGCGCCAGCAGCCGGTCGATGGAAGAGACCCAGTACTTC
CASSRSMEETQYF
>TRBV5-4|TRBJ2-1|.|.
TGTGCCAGCAGCTTGGCCCCCGGGACCCATTCTTACAATGAGCAGTTCTTC
CASSLAPGTHSYNEQFF
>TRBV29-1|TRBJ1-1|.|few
TGCAGCGTTGAAGGGGGGGGGCGCGGTGAAGCTTTCTTT
CSVEGGGRGEAFF
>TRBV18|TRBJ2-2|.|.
TGTGCCAGCTCACCGGGACAAAGCACCGGGGAGCTGTTTTTT
CASSPGQSTGELFF
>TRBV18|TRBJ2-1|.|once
TGTGCCAGCTCCCATGGGCCCCCCAAGGAGCAGTTCTTC
CASSHGPPKEQFF
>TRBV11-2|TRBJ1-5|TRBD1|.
TGTGCCAGCAGCCCAGGGACAGGGGACAATCAGCCCCAGCATTTT
CASSPGTGDNQPQHF
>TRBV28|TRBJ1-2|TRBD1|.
TGTGCCAGCAGTTTACGGCGCGATAGGGGGCGCGGGAATGGCTACACCTTC
CASSLRRDRGRGNGYTF
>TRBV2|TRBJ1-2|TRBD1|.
TGTGCCAGCAGTGAAAGACAGGGGGTATCTGGCTACACCTTC
CASSERQGVSGYTF
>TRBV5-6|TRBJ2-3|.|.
TGTGCCAGCAGCTGGCCTAGCACAGATACGCAGTATTTT
CASSWPSTDTQYF
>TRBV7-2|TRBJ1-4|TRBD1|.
TGTGCCAGCAGCTTAAAAACAGGGGTTGAAAAACTGTTTTTT
CASSLKTGVEKLFF
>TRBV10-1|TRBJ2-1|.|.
TGCGCCAGCAGTGAGGGGGGGCCGCGCAATGAGCAGTTCTTC
CASSEGGPRNEQFF
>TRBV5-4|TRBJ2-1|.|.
TGTGCCAGCAGCTTGGTTGTGACAGGCTCCAATGAGCAGTTCTTC
CASSLVVTGSNEQFF
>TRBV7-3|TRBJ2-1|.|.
TGTGCCAGCAGCTTACGACAGGATAACAATGAGCAGTTCTTC
CASSLRQDNNEQFF
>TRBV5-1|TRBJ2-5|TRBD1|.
TGCGCCAGCAGTCGGACAGGGGAAGAGACCCAGTACTTC
CASSRTGEETQYF
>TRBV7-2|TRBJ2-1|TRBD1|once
TGTGCCAGCAGCGCCCATGGGACAGGGGGGCAGAGCTCCTACAATGAGCAGTTCTTC
CASSAHGTGGQSSYNEQFF
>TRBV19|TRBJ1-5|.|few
TGTGCCAGTAGTCCGTCCCAGGGCGGAAAGATTCAGCCCCAGCATTTT
CASSPSQGGKIQPQHF
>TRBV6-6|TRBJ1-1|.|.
TGTGCCAGCAGTTACTCGACCCCGGCGAACACTGAAGCTTTCTTT
CASSYSTPANTEAFF
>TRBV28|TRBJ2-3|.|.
TGTGCCAGCAGCTTCACGAGAGATACGCAGTATTTT
CASSFTRDTQYF
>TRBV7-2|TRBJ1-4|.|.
TGTGCCAGCAGCTCGGGGGATAATGAAAAACTGTTTTTT
CASSSGDNEKLFF
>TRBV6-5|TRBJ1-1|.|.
TGTGCCAGCAGTTATGGTAGGGACACTGAAGCTTTCTTT
CASSYGRDTEAFF
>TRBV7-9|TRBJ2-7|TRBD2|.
TGTGCCAGCAGCTTAGGGTCAGCGGGAGAGCAGCAGTACTTC
CASSLGSAGEQQYF
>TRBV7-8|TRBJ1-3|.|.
TGTGCCAGCAGCTTAGAACCCGCTTTCTCTGGAAACACCATATATTTT
CASSLEPAFSGNTIYF
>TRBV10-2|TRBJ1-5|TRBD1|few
TGCGCCAGCAGTGTTGGACAGGCCAATCAGCCCCAGCATTTT
CASSVGQANQPQHF
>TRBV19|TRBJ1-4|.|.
TGTGCCAGTAGTACCCTGGGGGAGTTCAATGAAAAACTGTTTTTT
CASSTLGEFNEKLFF
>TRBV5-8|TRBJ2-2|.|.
TGTGCCAGCAGCTGGGGCCCAGTGGGCTTGCGCACCGGGGAGCTGTTTTTT
CASSWGPVGLRTGELFF
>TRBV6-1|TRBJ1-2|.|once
TGTGCCAGCAGCAAGACACCAAACTATGGCTACACCTTC
CASSKTPNYGYTF
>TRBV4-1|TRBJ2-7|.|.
TGCGCCAGCAGCCAGGGGACTCCTTCCTACGAGCAGTACTTC
CASSQGTPSYEQYF
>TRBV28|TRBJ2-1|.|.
TGTGCCAGCAGTTTATACTTGACGCCCTACAATGAGCAGTTCTTC
CASSLYLTPYNEQFF